This T cell receptor beta chain was found in a study of Ad26.COV2.S vaccination and SARS-CoV-2 variants. Background on the study: It was the COV1001 Ad26.COV2.S trial arm that included the donor. Donor got 5x10^10 or 1x10^11 viral particles of Ad26.COV2.S. Findings of the study overall: The breadth of spike-specific CD8+ and CD4+ T cell responses after vaccination was reportedly substantial.

This clone has only one observation. Its matching antigen is unknown. Here immunoSEQ multiplex PCR was the method, and the copy in TCRdb shows in-frame clones only, minus some. The table includes some 250,000 clones, 85% to 90% detected once. The treatment is: around 19 received Ad26.COV2.S at low or high dose, single or two shots; 5 received placebo; per-sample allocation not given. Day 63 following the first vaccine or placebo injection was when the samples were taken. Per the germline V gene, CDR1 is MNHEY and CDR2 is SVGEGT. The V end lost 0 bases, the J end lost 1 base, and 8 bases lay between the germline ends. The CDR3 loop spans 15 amino acids.

The clonotype was recovered from a person aged 18-60 years who received the Ad26.COV2.S COVID-19 vaccine or a placebo. The chain recombines TRBV6-2 or TRBV6-3 with TRBJ2-3; D may be TRBD1 or TRBD2 (5 bases each). Sequencing used peripheral blood, obtained in a trial of Ad26.COV2.S vaccine versus placebo. The CDR3 DNA follows: TGTGCCAGCAGTTACTCGGGGACCCGCACAGATACGCAGTATTTT. Translating gives CASSYSGTRTDTQYF.